This entry features one TCR beta chain sequence. As yet, its antigen is unknown. The germline V gene has CDR1 SGHAT and CDR2 FQNNGV. The CDR3 runs 14 residues. The trim removed 3 bases at V and 6 bases at J, leaving 1 base unmatched. This sample was taken from a study of T cell responses to AZD1222 COVID-19 vaccine. Using immunoSEQ multiplex PCR, the repertoire was profiled, and TCRdb retains in-frame clones only, with some absent. Seen here are just under 95,000 clones, roughly 91% observed once, and the top ten hold 22%. Notes on the study in general: Donors in the cohort were predominantly white British and more often female, and clonal diversity was possibly underestimated. Targets within unmutated variant regions were reportedly found for nearly half of spike-specific TCRs.

The clonotype comes from an adult in good health. V usage is TRBV11-2 and J usage is TRBJ1-5; 11 positions match TRBD1. The sample here was peripheral blood, taken on day 0 of AZD1222 vaccination. CDR3 nucleotides: TGTGCCAGCAGCTTCGGGACAGGGGGTCAGCCCCAGCATTTT. Protein: CASSFGTGGQPQHF.